This T cell receptor (beta chain) was sequenced for a study of T cells after yellow fever vaccination. TCRdb re-derived calls from the 5' RACE reads in MiXCR, one entry per CDR3 protein. The sample lists about 400,000 distinct CDR3 sequences, about 6.2% occurring once. The CDR3 is 17 residues long. The germline V gene has CDR1 DFQATT and CDR2 SNEGSKA (reference sequence). Losses at the gene ends were 0 bases for V and 1 base for J; bases not matched to a gene: 9. The receptor comes from a man aged 25 to 45 who received the YFV17D yellow fever vaccine. The input for sequencing was PBMCs, taken 5 days after the yellow fever booster vaccination. The rearrangement links TRBV20-1 to TRBJ1-5, with TRBD1 identical over 7 bases. CDR3: CSARDPRTGRSNQPQHF. The DNA of the CDR3 is TGCAGTGCTAGAGATCCTAGGACAGGTCGGAGCAATCAGCCCCAGCATTTT.